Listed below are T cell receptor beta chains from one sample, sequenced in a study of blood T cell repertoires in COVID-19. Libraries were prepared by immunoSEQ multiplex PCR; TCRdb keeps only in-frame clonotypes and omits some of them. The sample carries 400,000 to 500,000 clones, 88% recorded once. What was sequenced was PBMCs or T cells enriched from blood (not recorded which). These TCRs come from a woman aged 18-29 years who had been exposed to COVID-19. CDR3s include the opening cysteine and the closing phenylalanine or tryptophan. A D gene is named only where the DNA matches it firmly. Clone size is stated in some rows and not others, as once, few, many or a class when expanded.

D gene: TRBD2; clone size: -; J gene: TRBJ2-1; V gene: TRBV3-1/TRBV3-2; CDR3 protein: CASSQDRLAGYNEQFF; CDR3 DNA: TGTGCCAGCAGCCAAGATCGACTAGCGGGGTACAATGAGCAGTTCTTC
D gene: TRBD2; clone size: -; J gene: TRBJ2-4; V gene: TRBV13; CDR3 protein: CASSGELAGGAKNIQYF; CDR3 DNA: TGTGCCAGCAGCGGGGAACTAGCGGGAGGTGCCAAAAACATTCAGTACTTC
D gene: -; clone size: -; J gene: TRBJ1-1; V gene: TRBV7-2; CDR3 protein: CASSLDYAAGIAFF; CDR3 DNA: TGTGCCAGCAGCTTAGATTACGCGGCAGGGATCGCTTTCTTT
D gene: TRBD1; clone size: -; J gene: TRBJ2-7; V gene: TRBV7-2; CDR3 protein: CASSLVGQGGSYEQYF; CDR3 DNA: TGTGCCAGCAGCTTAGTGGGACAGGGAGGCTCCTACGAGCAGTACTTC
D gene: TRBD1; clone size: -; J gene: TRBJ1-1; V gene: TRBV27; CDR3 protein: CASSSWGQMDTEAFF; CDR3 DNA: TGTGCCAGCAGTTCCTGGGGACAGATGGACACTGAAGCTTTCTTT
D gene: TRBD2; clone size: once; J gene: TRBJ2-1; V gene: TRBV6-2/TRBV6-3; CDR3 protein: CASSSPSGNLLGNEQFF; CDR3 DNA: TGTGCCAGCAGTTCCCCTAGCGGGAACCTTTTGGGGAATGAGCAGTTCTTC
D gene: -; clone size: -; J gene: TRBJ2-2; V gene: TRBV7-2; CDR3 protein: CASSLPRQSGELFF; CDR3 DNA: TGTGCCAGCAGCTTACCAAGACAGAGCGGGGAGCTGTTTTTT
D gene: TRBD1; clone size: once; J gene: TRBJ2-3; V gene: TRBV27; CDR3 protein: CASSLGQGPPGTQYF; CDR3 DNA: TGTGCCAGCAGTTTGGGACAGGGGCCGCCAGGTACGCAGTATTTT
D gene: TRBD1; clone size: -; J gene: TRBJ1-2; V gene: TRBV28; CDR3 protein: CASSLWTGTGYGYTF; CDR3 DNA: TGTGCCAGCAGTTTGTGGACAGGGACTGGCTATGGCTACACCTTC
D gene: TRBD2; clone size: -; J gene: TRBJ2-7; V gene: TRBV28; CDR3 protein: CASSLPLSGRVHEQYF; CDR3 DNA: TGTGCCAGCAGCCTCCCCCTCAGCGGGAGAGTACACGAGCAGTACTTC
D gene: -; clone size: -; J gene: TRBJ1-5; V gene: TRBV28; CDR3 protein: CASSLIQERSNQPQHF; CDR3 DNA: TGTGCCAGCAGTTTAATTCAGGAACGTAGCAATCAGCCCCAGCATTTT
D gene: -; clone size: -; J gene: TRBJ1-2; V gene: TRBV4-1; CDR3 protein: CASSLSPASASYGYTF; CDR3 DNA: TGCGCCAGCAGCCTCTCGCCCGCTAGTGCGTCTTATGGCTACACCTTC
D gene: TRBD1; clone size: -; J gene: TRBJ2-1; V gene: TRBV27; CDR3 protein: CASTARTGTGFFNEQFF; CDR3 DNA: TGTGCCAGCACCGCTAGGACTGGGACAGGGTTTTTCAATGAGCAGTTCTTC
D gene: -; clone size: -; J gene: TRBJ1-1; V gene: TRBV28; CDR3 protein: CASSLYRRGDTEAFF; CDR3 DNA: TGTGCCAGCAGTTTATACAGGAGGGGAGACACTGAAGCTTTCTTT
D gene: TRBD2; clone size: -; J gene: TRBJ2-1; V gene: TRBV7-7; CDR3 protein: CASSTRLAGDGEQFF; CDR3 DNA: TGTGCCAGCAGCACACGACTAGCGGGAGATGGCGAGCAGTTCTTC
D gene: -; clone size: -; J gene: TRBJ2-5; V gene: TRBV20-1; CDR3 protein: CSASSSEETQYF; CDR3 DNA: TGCAGTGCTAGTAGTAGCGAGGAGACCCAGTACTTC
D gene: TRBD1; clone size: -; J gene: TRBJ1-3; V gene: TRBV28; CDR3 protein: CASSLRGQGFSGNTIYF; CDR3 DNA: TGTGCCAGCAGCCTAAGAGGACAGGGGTTCTCTGGAAACACCATATATTTT
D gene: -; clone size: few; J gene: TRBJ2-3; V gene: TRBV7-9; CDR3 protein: CASSLALLATGRGPDTQYF; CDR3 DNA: TGTGCCAGCAGCTTAGCGCTGTTGGCCACAGGGAGAGGGCCAGATACGCAGTATTTT
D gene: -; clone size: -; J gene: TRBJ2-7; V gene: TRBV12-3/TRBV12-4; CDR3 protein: CASSLALAPYF; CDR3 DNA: TGTGCCAGCAGTTTAGCGCTAGCCCCGTACTTC
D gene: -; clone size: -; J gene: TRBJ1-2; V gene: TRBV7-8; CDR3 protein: CASSPTGVISTF; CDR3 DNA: TGTGCCAGCAGCCCGACGGGGGTTATATCCACCTTC
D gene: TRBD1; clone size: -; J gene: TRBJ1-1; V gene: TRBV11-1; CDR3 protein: CASSFGTGGMNTEAFF; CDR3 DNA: TGTGCCAGCAGCTTTGGGACAGGGGGGATGAACACTGAAGCTTTCTTT
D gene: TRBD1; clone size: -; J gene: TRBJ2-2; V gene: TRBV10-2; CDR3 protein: CASSAKWGDRDTGELFF; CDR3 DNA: TGCGCCAGCAGTGCTAAGTGGGGGGACAGGGACACCGGGGAGCTGTTTTTT
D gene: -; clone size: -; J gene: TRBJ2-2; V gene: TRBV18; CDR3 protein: CASSPPMGSNTGELFF; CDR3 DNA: TGTGCCAGCTCACCACCCATGGGGAGCAACACCGGGGAGCTGTTTTTT
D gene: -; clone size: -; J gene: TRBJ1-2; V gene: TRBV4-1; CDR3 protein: CASSQDLQGLVYGYTF; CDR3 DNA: TGCGCCAGCAGCCAAGATCTGCAGGGGCTCGTCTATGGCTACACCTTC
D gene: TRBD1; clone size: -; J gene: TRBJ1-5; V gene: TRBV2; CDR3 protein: CASSRGQGRFQPQHF; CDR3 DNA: TGTGCCAGCAGCCGTGGACAGGGGAGATTTCAGCCCCAGCATTTT
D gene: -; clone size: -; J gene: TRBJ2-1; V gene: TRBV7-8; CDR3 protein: CASSLGWGPYNEQFF; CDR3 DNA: TGTGCCAGCAGCTTAGGGTGGGGCCCCTACAATGAGCAGTTCTTC
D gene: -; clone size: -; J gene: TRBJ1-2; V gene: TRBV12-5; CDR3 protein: CASGLQGYGYTF; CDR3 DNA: TGTGCTAGTGGTTTACAGGGCTATGGCTACACCTTC
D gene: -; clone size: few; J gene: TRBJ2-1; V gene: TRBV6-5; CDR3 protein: CASSYSRRYNEQFF; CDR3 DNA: TGTGCCAGCAGTTACTCTAGGAGATACAATGAGCAGTTCTTC
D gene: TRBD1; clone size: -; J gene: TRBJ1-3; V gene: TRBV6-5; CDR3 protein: CASTSTGQGNTIYF; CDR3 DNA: TGTGCCAGCACCTCGACAGGGCAAGGAAACACCATATATTTT
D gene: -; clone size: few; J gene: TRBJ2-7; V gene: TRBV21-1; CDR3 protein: CASSKKRTGSYEQYF; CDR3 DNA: TGTGCCAGCAGCAAAAAGAGGACAGGATCCTACGAGCAGTACTTC
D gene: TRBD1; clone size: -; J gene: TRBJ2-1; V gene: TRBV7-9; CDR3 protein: CASSTRDRGIYEQFF; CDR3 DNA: TGTGCCAGCAGCACCCGGGACAGGGGGATCTATGAGCAGTTCTTC
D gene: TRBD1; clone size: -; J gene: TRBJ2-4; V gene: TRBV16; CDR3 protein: CASSQSLGTGTKAKNIQYF; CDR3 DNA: TGTGCCAGCAGCCAATCGCTCGGGACAGGCACTAAAGCCAAAAACATTCAGTACTTC
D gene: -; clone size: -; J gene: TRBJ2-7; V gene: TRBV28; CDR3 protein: CASRESVYEQYF; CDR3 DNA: TGTGCCAGCAGGGAGTCCGTCTACGAGCAGTACTTC
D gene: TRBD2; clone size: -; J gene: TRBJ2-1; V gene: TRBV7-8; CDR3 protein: CASSQSGDYNEQFF; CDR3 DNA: TGTGCCAGCAGCCAAAGCGGGGACTACAATGAGCAGTTCTTC
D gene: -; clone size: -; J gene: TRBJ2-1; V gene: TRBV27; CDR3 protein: CASSLFRGSPHNEQFF; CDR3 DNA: TGTGCCAGCAGTTTATTTAGGGGATCCCCCCACAATGAGCAGTTCTTC
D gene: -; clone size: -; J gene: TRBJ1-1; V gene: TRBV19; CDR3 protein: CASFNPRNTEAFF; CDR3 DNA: TGTGCCAGTTTTAACCCTAGAAACACTGAAGCTTTCTTT
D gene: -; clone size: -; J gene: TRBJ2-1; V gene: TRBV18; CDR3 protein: CASSPGNEQFF; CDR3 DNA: TGTGCCAGCTCACCCGGGAATGAGCAGTTCTTC
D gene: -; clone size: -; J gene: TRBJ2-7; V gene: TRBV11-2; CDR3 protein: CASSSRVGHLAYEQYF; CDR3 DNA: TGTGCCAGCAGCTCTAGAGTCGGACACCTGGCCTACGAGCAGTACTTC
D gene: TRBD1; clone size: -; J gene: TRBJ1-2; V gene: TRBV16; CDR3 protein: CASSQRGQLGIYGYTF; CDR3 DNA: TGTGCCAGCAGCCAGAGGGGACAGTTGGGAATCTATGGCTACACCTTC
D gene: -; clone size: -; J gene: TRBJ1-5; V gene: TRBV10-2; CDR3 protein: CASSHQGGQPQHF; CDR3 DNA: TGCGCCAGCAGTCACCAGGGCGGCCAGCCCCAGCATTTT
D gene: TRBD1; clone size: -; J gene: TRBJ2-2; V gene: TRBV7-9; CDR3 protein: CASSLSDPGQGHTGELFF; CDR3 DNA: TGTGCCAGCAGCTTGAGTGACCCGGGACAGGGACACACCGGGGAGCTGTTTTTT
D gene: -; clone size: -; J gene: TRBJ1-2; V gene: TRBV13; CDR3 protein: CASSAQNYGYTF; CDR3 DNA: TGTGCCAGCAGCGCCCAGAACTATGGCTACACCTTC
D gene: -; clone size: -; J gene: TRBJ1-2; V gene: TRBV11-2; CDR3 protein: CASTKGGRDYGYTF; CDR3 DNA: TGTGCCAGCACCAAGGGGGGGCGCGACTATGGCTACACCTTC
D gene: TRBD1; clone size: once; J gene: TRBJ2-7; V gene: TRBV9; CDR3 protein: CASSEGQGSSYEQYF; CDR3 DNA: TGTGCCAGCAGCGAGGGACAGGGAAGCTCCTACGAGCAGTACTTC
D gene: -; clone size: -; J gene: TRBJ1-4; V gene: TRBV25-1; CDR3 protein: CASSAGSFATNEKLFF; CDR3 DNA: TGTGCCAGCAGTGCCGGTTCCTTTGCAACTAATGAAAAACTGTTTTTT
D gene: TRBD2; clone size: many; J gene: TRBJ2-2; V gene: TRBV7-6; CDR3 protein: CASSLGGGVTGELFF; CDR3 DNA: TGTGCCAGCAGCTTAGGCGGGGGGGTAACCGGGGAGCTGTTTTTT
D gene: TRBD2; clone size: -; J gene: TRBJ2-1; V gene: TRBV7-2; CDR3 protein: CASSLVGGLAVNEQFF; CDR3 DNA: TGTGCCAGCAGCCTAGTCGGAGGACTAGCGGTCAATGAGCAGTTCTTC
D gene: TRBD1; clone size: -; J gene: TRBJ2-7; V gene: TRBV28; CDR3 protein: CASSPPTGGGYEQYF; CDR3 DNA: TGTGCCAGCAGTCCCCCGACAGGGGGTGGGTACGAGCAGTACTTC
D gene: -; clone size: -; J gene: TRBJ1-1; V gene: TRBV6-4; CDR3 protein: CASSDQKGTEAFF; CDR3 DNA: TGTGCCAGCAGTGATCAAAAGGGGACTGAAGCTTTCTTT
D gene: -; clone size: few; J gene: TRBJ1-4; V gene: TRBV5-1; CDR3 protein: CASRGGVEKLFF; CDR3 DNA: TGCGCCAGCAGGGGGGGAGTAGAAAAACTGTTTTTT